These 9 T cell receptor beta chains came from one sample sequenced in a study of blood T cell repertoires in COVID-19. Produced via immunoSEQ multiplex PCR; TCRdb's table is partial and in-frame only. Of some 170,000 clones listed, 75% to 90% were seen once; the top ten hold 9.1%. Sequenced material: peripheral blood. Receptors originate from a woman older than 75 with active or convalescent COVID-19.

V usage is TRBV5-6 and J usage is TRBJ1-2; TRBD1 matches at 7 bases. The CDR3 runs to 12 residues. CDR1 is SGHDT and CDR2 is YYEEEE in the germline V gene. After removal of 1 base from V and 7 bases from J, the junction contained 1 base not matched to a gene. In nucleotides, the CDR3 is TGTGCCAGCAGCTTGACAGGGGTTGGCTACACCTTC. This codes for CASSLTGVGYTF.

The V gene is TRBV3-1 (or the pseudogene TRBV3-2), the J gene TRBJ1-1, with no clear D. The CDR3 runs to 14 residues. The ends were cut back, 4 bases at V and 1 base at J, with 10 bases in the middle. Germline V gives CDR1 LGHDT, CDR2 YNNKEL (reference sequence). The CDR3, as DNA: TGTGCCAGCAGCCTCCGGGGAGCGAACACTGAAGCTTTCTTT. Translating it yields CASSLRGANTEAFF.

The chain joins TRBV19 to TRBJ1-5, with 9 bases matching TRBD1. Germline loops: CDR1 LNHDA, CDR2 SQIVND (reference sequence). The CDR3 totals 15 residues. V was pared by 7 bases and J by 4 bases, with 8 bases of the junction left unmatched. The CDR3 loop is CASIPGTGLNQPQHF. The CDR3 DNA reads TGTGCCAGTATTCCCGGGACAGGGTTAAATCAGCCCCAGCATTTT.

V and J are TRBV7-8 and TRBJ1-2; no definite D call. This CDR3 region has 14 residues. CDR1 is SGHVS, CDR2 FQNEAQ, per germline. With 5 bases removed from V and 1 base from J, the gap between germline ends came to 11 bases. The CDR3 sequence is CASSAPGLNYGYTF. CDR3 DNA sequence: TGTGCCAGCAGCGCACCGGGTCTTAACTATGGCTACACCTTC.

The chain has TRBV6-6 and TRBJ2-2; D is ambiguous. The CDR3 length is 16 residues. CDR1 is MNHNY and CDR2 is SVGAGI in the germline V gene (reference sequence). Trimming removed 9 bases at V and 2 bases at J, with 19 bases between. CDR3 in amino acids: CASIPRPTENTGELFF. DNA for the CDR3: TGTGCCAGTATACCCCGTCCAACAGAAAACACCGGGGAGCTGTTTTTT.

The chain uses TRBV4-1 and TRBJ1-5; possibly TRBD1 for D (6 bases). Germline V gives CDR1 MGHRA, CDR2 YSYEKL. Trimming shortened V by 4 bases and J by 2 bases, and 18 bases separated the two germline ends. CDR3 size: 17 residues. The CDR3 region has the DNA TGCGCCAGCAGCCCCGGCCCAGGGGACATTGGCAATCAGCCCCAGCATTTT. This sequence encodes CASSPGPGDIGNQPQHF.

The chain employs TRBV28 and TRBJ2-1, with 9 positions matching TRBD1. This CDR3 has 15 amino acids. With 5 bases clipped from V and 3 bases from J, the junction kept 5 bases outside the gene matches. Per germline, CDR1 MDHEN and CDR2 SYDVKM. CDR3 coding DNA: TGTGCCAGCAGTACCGGGACAGGGTTCTACAATGAGCAGTTCTTC. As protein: CASSTGTGFYNEQFF. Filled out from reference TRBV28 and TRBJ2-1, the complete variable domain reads DVKVTQSSRYLVKRTGEKVFLECVQDMDHENMFWYRQDPGLGLRLIYFSYDVKMKEKGDIPEGYSVSREKKERFSLILESASTNQTSMYLCASSTGTGFYNEQFFGPGTRLTVL.

The CDR3 coding sequence is TGTGCCAGCAGTATCATCCGAGGGGGGGGGAGTGAGCAGTTCTTC. As protein: CASSIIRGGGSEQFF. This rearrangement joins TRBV6-5 to TRBJ2-1, with D possibly being TRBD2 (7 bases). Trimming removed 5 bases at V and 9 bases at J, with 20 bases between. The CDR3 loop spans 15 amino acids. Germline lookup yields CDR1 MNHEY and CDR2 SVGAGI.

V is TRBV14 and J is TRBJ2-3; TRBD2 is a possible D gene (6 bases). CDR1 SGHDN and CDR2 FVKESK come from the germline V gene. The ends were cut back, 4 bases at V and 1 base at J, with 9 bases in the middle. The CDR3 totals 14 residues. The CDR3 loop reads CASSPWGGTDTQYF. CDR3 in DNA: TGTGCCAGCAGCCCCTGGGGGGGCACAGATACGCAGTATTTT.